The rows below give T cell receptor beta chains drawn from one sample of a study of blood T cell repertoires in COVID-19. Some clones are missing from TCRdb's copy, which holds only in-frame ones; the method was immunoSEQ multiplex PCR. Here the sample spans around 250,000 clones, more than 85% being singletons. What was sequenced was peripheral blood. The receptors derive from a woman aged 70-85 years with active or convalescent COVID-19. Both conserved end residues are part of each CDR3. The D gene is left open where the match is weak. Rows may omit the clone size; those that give it use once, few, many or a size class.

d_call	j_call	clone_size	v_call	cdr3_aa	cdr3_nt
NA	TRBJ1-3	NA	TRBV2	CATQTPQGGNTIYF	TGTGCCACCCAAACCCCGCAGGGAGGAAACACCATATATTTT
NA	TRBJ1-1	once	TRBV7-2	CASSFDADPITEAFF	TGTGCCAGCAGCTTCGACGCGGATCCTATCACTGAAGCTTTCTTT
NA	TRBJ1-3	NA	TRBV3-1/TRBV3-2	CASSPRGPGNTIYF	TGTGCCAGCAGCCCCCGAGGGCCAGGAAACACCATATATTTT
NA	TRBJ2-2	NA	TRBV24-1	CATSDPLGELFF	TGTGCCACCAGTGATCCCCTCGGGGAGCTGTTTTTT
NA	TRBJ2-5	NA	TRBV11-2	CASSLGTVKETQYF	TGTGCCAGCAGCTTAGGGACAGTGAAAGAGACCCAGTACTTC
TRBD2	TRBJ2-3	NA	TRBV27	CASSRETSGGSDTQYF	TGTGCCAGCAGTCGCGAGACTAGCGGGGGTTCAGATACGCAGTATTTT
NA	TRBJ1-3	NA	TRBV6-5	CASSSPGSGNTIYF	TGTGCCAGCAGTTCCCCGGGCTCTGGAAACACCATATATTTT
NA	TRBJ1-2	few	TRBV6-6	CASRLPGRRDYGYTF	TGTGCCAGCAGATTACCCGGGAGGAGGGATTATGGCTACACCTTC
NA	TRBJ2-2	NA	TRBV5-5	CASSARVLMNTGELFF	TGTGCCAGCAGCGCCAGGGTCCTGATGAACACCGGGGAGCTGTTTTTT
NA	TRBJ1-6	NA	TRBV19	CASSAHRSGIGNSPLHF	TGTGCCAGTAGTGCCCACCGTAGCGGGATTGGAAATTCACCCCTCCACTTT
TRBD1	TRBJ1-1	NA	TRBV28	CASSLLQGNSFSFF	TGTGCCAGCAGTTTATTACAGGGGAACTCTTTCTCTTTCTTT
TRBD1	TRBJ1-6	NA	TRBV19	CASSTGTELRNSPLHF	TGTGCCAGTAGTACCGGGACAGAGCTGAGGAATTCACCCCTCCACTTT
NA	TRBJ1-1	once	TRBV19	CASSGHLNTEAFF	TGTGCCAGTAGTGGACATTTGAACACTGAAGCTTTCTTT
NA	TRBJ2-3	NA	TRBV11-2	CASSLTLQGDTQYF	TGTGCCAGCAGCTTAACCTTACAGGGCGATACGCAGTATTTT
NA	TRBJ1-6	once	TRBV10-3	CASRPGDSPLHF	TGTGCCAGCCGCCCCGGGGATTCACCCCTCCACTTT
NA	TRBJ1-3	NA	TRBV18	CASSPAASGNTIYF	TGTGCCAGCTCACCAGCGGCGTCTGGAAACACCATATATTTT
TRBD1	TRBJ1-3	NA	TRBV5-6	CASSFGTGAHSGNTIYF	TGTGCCAGCAGCTTTGGGACAGGGGCCCACTCTGGAAACACCATATATTTT
TRBD1	TRBJ1-3	NA	TRBV5-1	CASSGTGTAGNTIYF	TGCGCCAGCAGCGGTACCGGGACAGCTGGAAACACCATATATTTT
TRBD2	TRBJ2-2	NA	TRBV9	CASSFRTSGENTGELFF	TGTGCCAGCAGCTTCCGGACTAGCGGGGAGAACACCGGGGAGCTGTTTTTT
TRBD1	TRBJ2-2	NA	TRBV13	CASRITGGPPGELFF	TGTGCCAGCAGGATTACAGGGGGCCCACCCGGGGAGCTGTTTTTT
NA	TRBJ1-4	NA	TRBV24-1	CATSAERGEKLFF	TGTGCCACCAGTGCCGAACGGGGTGAAAAACTGTTTTTT
TRBD2	TRBJ2-1	NA	TRBV5-1	CASSLLAGGDSSYNEQFF	TGCGCCAGCAGCTTATTAGCGGGGGGCGATAGCTCCTACAATGAGCAGTTCTTC
TRBD1	TRBJ1-6	few	TRBV5-1	CASSPGQGGGNSPLHF	TGCGCCAGCAGCCCTGGACAGGGAGGAGGGAATTCACCCCTCCACTTT
NA	TRBJ1-2	NA	TRBV27	CASSLVLGYGYTF	TGTGCCAGCAGTTTGGTCCTAGGTTATGGCTACACCTTC
NA	TRBJ1-3	NA	TRBV11-2	CASSSQRNTIYF	TGTGCCAGCAGCTCCCAGAGAAACACCATATATTTT
TRBD1	TRBJ1-4	NA	TRBV6-5	CASSYSATGSEKLFF	TGTGCCAGCAGTTACTCTGCGACAGGGTCTGAAAAACTGTTTTTT
NA	TRBJ1-1	few	TRBV19	CATRRGGRGMNTEAFF	TGTGCCACTCGACGGGGGGGCAGGGGAATGAACACTGAAGCTTTCTTT
TRBD1	TRBJ1-1	NA	TRBV5-6	CASSTWIGRGPGEAFF	TGTGCCAGCAGCACCTGGATAGGCAGGGGGCCAGGGGAAGCTTTCTTT
TRBD2	TRBJ2-3	NA	TRBV27	CASSTLAGLGTQYF	TGTGCCAGCAGTACACTAGCGGGGTTAGGTACGCAGTATTTT
TRBD2	TRBJ2-5	NA	TRBV9	CASSTRGGQETQYF	TGTGCCAGCAGCACCCGGGGGGGCCAAGAGACCCAGTACTTC
NA	TRBJ1-2	NA	TRBV12-5	CASALDGSTGYTF	TGTGCTAGTGCACTAGATGGGTCGACGGGCTACACCTTC
TRBD2	TRBJ2-1	NA	TRBV5-4	CASLPGTSGGARGVNEQFF	TGTGCCAGCCTCCCCGGGACTAGCGGGGGGGCAAGGGGAGTCAATGAGCAGTTCTTC
NA	TRBJ1-4	once	TRBV25-1	CASSVPRGQSGYEKLFF	TGTGCCAGCAGTGTTCCCCGAGGACAGTCGGGATATGAAAAACTGTTTTTT